This T cell receptor (beta chain) was profiled in a study of blood T cell repertoires in COVID-19. Overall study context: The United States, Italy and Spain supplied acute and convalescent COVID-19 samples. The analysed material was cDNA or gDNA that came from T cells, B-cell-depleted T cells, or PBMCs.

This clone appeared a few times. As processed by the authors: Amplifying reference gene primers gave estimates of nucleated cell counts. Generated by immunoSEQ multiplex PCR, the TCRdb table keeps only in-frame clones and is missing some. Clonal size and the V and J genes are those of that table, whereas D and trimming came from the DNA. The sample has some 96,000 clones, approximately 81% seen once. Per germline, CDR1 MGHRA and CDR2 YSYEKL. Trimming took 2 bases from V and 2 from J; bases not matched to a gene: 15. The CDR3 consists of 18 residues. The sample taken for sequencing was peripheral blood. The chain combines TRBV4-1 with TRBJ2-7; 7 bases line up with TRBD2. The source is a human donor in a cohort sampled during active COVID-19. The CDR3 loop is CASSQQLSSAGAPYEQYF. CDR3 DNA sequence: TGCGCCAGCAGCCAACAGTTAAGTTCGGCGGGAGCACCCTACGAGCAGTACTTC.